This T cell receptor (beta chain) emerged from a study of OX40 agonist ivuxolimab in advanced cancers. For the study at large: Two cutaneous melanoma patients and one hepatocellular carcinoma patient, three in all, had partial responses.

For this clone: Its target is unknown.

Whole-study findings and limits: Normalized expansion of T-cell clones was also low for some nonresponders.

After removal of 6 bases from V and 3 bases from J, the junction contained 7 bases not matched to a gene. The germline V gene has CDR1 KGHSH and CDR2 LQKENI. The CDR3 length is 16 residues. Here immunoSEQ multiplex PCR was the method, and the copy in TCRdb shows in-frame clones only, minus some. The sample records more than 55,000 clones, 85% to 90% being singletons. The clonotype was recovered from an adult with an advanced solid tumor such as melanoma, head and neck, liver or kidney cancer. V is TRBV18 and J is TRBJ2-7, with TRBD2 identical over 14 bases. Sequencing was performed on CD4+ or CD8+ T cells sorted from blood, taken in a trial of the OX40 agonist ivuxolimab. CDR3 loop: CASSPGLAGEGYEQYF. CDR3 sequence (DNA): TGTGCCAGCTCGCCGGGACTAGCGGGAGAGGGCTACGAGCAGTACTTC.